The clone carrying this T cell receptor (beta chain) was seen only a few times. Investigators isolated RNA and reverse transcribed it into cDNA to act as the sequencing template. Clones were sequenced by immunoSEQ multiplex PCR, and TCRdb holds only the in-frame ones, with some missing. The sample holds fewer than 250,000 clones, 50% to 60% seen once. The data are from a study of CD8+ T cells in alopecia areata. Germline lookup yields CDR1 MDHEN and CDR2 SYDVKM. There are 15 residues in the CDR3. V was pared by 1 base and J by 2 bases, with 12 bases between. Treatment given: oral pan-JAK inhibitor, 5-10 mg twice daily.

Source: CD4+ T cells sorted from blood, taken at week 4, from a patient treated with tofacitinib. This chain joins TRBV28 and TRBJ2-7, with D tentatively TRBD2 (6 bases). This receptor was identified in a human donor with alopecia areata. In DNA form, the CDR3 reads TGTGCCAGCAGTTTATACGGGAGAGGCCCCTACGAGCAGTACTTC. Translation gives CASSLYGRGPYEQYF.